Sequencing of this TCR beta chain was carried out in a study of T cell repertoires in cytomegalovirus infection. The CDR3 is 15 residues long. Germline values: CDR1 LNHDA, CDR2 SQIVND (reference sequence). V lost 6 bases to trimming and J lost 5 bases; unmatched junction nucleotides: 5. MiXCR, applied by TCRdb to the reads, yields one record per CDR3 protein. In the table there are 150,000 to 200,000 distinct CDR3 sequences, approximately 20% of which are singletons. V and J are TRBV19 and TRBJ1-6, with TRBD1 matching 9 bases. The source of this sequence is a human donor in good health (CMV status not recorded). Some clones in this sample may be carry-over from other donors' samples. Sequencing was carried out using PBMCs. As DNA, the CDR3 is TGTGCCAGTAGGGGACAGGGACCACATAATTCACCCCTCCACTTT. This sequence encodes CASRGQGPHNSPLHF.